The subject of this entry is one TCR beta chain. Its antigen remains unidentified. cDNA molecules, individually, were tagged with unique molecular identifiers. One entry per CDR3 protein, called by TCRdb with MiXCR from the 5' RACE reads. The sample shows 35,000 or so distinct CDR3 sequences, about 5% of them seen only once. Germline V CDR1 and CDR2: SGHDN, FVKESK. This CDR3 has 13 residues. Trimming shortened V by 7 bases and J by 4 bases, and 13 bases separated the two germline ends. This sample stems from a study of early T cells in non-severe SARS-CoV-2 infection. Broader study findings: The VDJdb matching leaned toward anti-spike CD8 responses and overlooked private and CD4 specificities.

This chain joins TRBV14 and TRBJ1-1; no reliable D call. The receptor was isolated from an adult who was a healthcare worker with PCR-confirmed SARS-CoV-2 infection or an uninfected control (not recorded which). Source material: whole blood. CDR3 in amino acids: CASNQTRGTEAFF. The CDR3 bases are TGTGCCAGCAACCAGACCCGGGGCACTGAAGCTTTCTTT.